This is a list of T cell receptor beta chains from one sample in a study of blood T cell repertoires in COVID-19. This table comes from immunoSEQ multiplex PCR, and its TCRdb copy is limited to in-frame clones, with some not included. The data contain fewer than 700,000 clones, approximately 91% of them singletons. Sequenced sample: peripheral blood. Every receptor here comes from a woman in her fifties or sixties with COVID-19, enrolled during active disease. Each CDR3 is given with its conserved first and last residue. Each record gives: clone size, D gene, J gene, V gene, CDR3 protein, CDR3 DNA. A D gene is named only where the DNA matches it firmly. Only some rows state a clone size, as once, few, many or a class for expanded clones.

abundance: .
d_gene: TRBD1
j_gene: TRBJ1-1
v_gene: TRBV5-1
CDR3aa: CASSPGGEAFF
CDR3nt: TGCGCCAGCAGCCCAGGGGGAGAGGCTTTCTTT

abundance: .
d_gene: TRBD1
j_gene: TRBJ1-5
v_gene: TRBV4-1
CDR3aa: CASSLRQGERAQHF
CDR3nt: TGCGCCAGCAGCCTTCGACAGGGGGAAAGGGCCCAGCATTTT

abundance: .
d_gene: TRBD1
j_gene: TRBJ2-3
v_gene: TRBV4-2
CDR3aa: CASRGGTGGPDTQYF
CDR3nt: TGTGCCAGCAGGGGCGGGACAGGGGGCCCAGATACGCAGTATTTT

abundance: .
d_gene: TRBD1
j_gene: TRBJ2-2
v_gene: TRBV2
CDR3aa: CASSRTGGGGELFF
CDR3nt: TGTGCCAGCAGTCGGACAGGGGGAGGCGGGGAGCTGTTTTTT

abundance: .
d_gene: .
j_gene: TRBJ1-2
v_gene: TRBV4-1
CDR3aa: CASSQDLWGASDSLFF
CDR3nt: TGCGCCAGCAGCCAAGATCTCTGGGGAGCCTCGGACAGCTTGTTCTTC

abundance: .
d_gene: .
j_gene: TRBJ2-1
v_gene: TRBV6-5
CDR3aa: CASSYSTASSYNEQFF
CDR3nt: TGTGCCAGCAGTTACTCGACGGCTAGCTCCTACAATGAGCAGTTCTTC

abundance: once
d_gene: TRBD1
j_gene: TRBJ2-3
v_gene: TRBV6-5
CDR3aa: CASSHRDRHTDTQYF
CDR3nt: TGTGCCAGCAGCCACCGGGACAGACACACAGATACGCAGTATTTT

abundance: .
d_gene: .
j_gene: TRBJ1-1
v_gene: TRBV18
CDR3aa: CASSPPGGTEAFF
CDR3nt: TGTGCCAGCTCACCTCCCGGCGGAACTGAAGCTTTCTTT

abundance: .
d_gene: .
j_gene: TRBJ2-1
v_gene: TRBV11-3
CDR3aa: CASSRDRTYNEQFF
CDR3nt: TGTGCCAGCAGCCGAGACAGGACCTACAATGAGCAGTTCTTC

abundance: .
d_gene: TRBD1
j_gene: TRBJ2-1
v_gene: TRBV11-2
CDR3aa: CASSPKASATGALYNEQFF
CDR3nt: TGTGCCAGCAGCCCTAAAGCGTCAGCGACAGGGGCCCTCTACAATGAGCAGTTCTTC

abundance: .
d_gene: .
j_gene: TRBJ1-2
v_gene: TRBV12-3/TRBV12-4
CDR3aa: CASSSYRFRGYTF
CDR3nt: TGTGCCAGCAGTTCCTACAGGTTTCGCGGCTACACCTTC

abundance: .
d_gene: .
j_gene: TRBJ2-1
v_gene: TRBV29-1
CDR3aa: CSVESGGAVSNEQFF
CDR3nt: TGCAGCGTTGAAAGTGGGGGGGCCGTCAGTAATGAGCAGTTCTTC

abundance: .
d_gene: TRBD1
j_gene: TRBJ1-2
v_gene: TRBV7-8
CDR3aa: CASSPRPTGDGYTF
CDR3nt: TGTGCCAGCAGTCCCCGACCTACAGGGGACGGCTACACCTTC

abundance: .
d_gene: .
j_gene: TRBJ2-2
v_gene: TRBV19
CDR3aa: CASLAWNTGELFF
CDR3nt: TGTGCCAGTCTAGCCTGGAACACCGGGGAGCTGTTTTTT

abundance: .
d_gene: .
j_gene: TRBJ2-4
v_gene: TRBV10-3
CDR3aa: CAISQQLAKNIQYF
CDR3nt: TGTGCCATCAGTCAACAGTTAGCCAAAAACATTCAGTACTTC

abundance: .
d_gene: .
j_gene: TRBJ1-2
v_gene: TRBV3-1/TRBV3-2
CDR3aa: CASSLAGIKGYTF
CDR3nt: TGTGCCAGCAGTCTGGCGGGGATTAAAGGCTACACCTTC

abundance: .
d_gene: TRBD1
j_gene: TRBJ2-2
v_gene: TRBV7-2
CDR3aa: CASSLTGGQNTGELFF
CDR3nt: TGTGCCAGCAGCCTTACAGGGGGCCAGAACACCGGGGAGCTGTTTTTT

abundance: .
d_gene: TRBD2
j_gene: TRBJ2-2
v_gene: TRBV5-1
CDR3aa: CASSLDRGGDGELFF
CDR3nt: TGCGCCAGCAGCTTGGACCGGGGGGGCGACGGGGAGCTGTTTTTT

abundance: .
d_gene: TRBD1
j_gene: TRBJ1-1
v_gene: TRBV5-4
CDR3aa: CASSWRKSGGLNTEAFF
CDR3nt: TGTGCCAGCAGCTGGAGGAAGTCAGGGGGTTTGAACACTGAAGCTTTCTTT

abundance: .
d_gene: .
j_gene: TRBJ1-2
v_gene: TRBV28
CDR3aa: CASSLPGIHDGYTF
CDR3nt: TGTGCCAGCAGTCTCCCCGGGATTCACGATGGCTACACCTTC

abundance: .
d_gene: .
j_gene: TRBJ1-1
v_gene: TRBV10-2
CDR3aa: CASSDGGAEAFF
CDR3nt: TGCGCCAGCAGTGATGGGGGCGCTGAAGCTTTCTTT

abundance: .
d_gene: TRBD1
j_gene: TRBJ1-1
v_gene: TRBV6-5
CDR3aa: CASRLTGSTGTFF
CDR3nt: TGTGCCAGCAGACTGACAGGGAGCACGGGAACTTTCTTT

abundance: .
d_gene: .
j_gene: TRBJ1-6
v_gene: TRBV7-9
CDR3aa: CASSLVNSPLHF
CDR3nt: TGTGCCAGCAGCCTCGTTAATTCACCCCTCCACTTT

abundance: .
d_gene: .
j_gene: TRBJ1-2
v_gene: TRBV9
CDR3aa: CASSNADSNYGYTF
CDR3nt: TGTGCCAGCAGCAACGCGGACAGCAACTATGGCTACACCTTC

abundance: .
d_gene: TRBD2
j_gene: TRBJ2-3
v_gene: TRBV11-2
CDR3aa: CASSSLAGGRTDTQYF
CDR3nt: TGTGCCAGCAGCTCGCTAGCGGGGGGCCGTACAGATACGCAGTATTTT

abundance: .
d_gene: .
j_gene: TRBJ2-2
v_gene: TRBV6-5
CDR3aa: CASKASRTGELFF
CDR3nt: TGTGCCAGCAAGGCTAGCCGAACCGGGGAGCTGTTTTTT

abundance: once
d_gene: TRBD1
j_gene: TRBJ1-2
v_gene: TRBV7-2
CDR3aa: CASSFLQGVDGYTF
CDR3nt: TGTGCCAGCAGCTTCCTCCAGGGGGTAGATGGCTACACCTTC

abundance: .
d_gene: TRBD2
j_gene: TRBJ2-3
v_gene: TRBV30
CDR3aa: CAWTERGGPGTDTQYF
CDR3nt: TGTGCCTGGACGGAGCGGGGGGGCCCTGGCACAGATACGCAGTATTTT

abundance: .
d_gene: .
j_gene: TRBJ1-4
v_gene: TRBV6-1
CDR3aa: CASSEAGLAGPTNEKLFF
CDR3nt: TGTGCCAGCAGTGAAGCGGGATTGGCAGGGCCAACTAATGAAAAACTGTTTTTT

abundance: .
d_gene: .
j_gene: TRBJ2-3
v_gene: TRBV30
CDR3aa: CAWSSGGDTQYF
CDR3nt: TGTGCCTGGAGCTCTGGGGGGGATACGCAGTATTTT

abundance: .
d_gene: .
j_gene: TRBJ2-1
v_gene: TRBV7-2
CDR3aa: CASSFPPYEQFF
CDR3nt: TGTGCCAGCAGCTTCCCCCCCTATGAGCAGTTCTTC

abundance: .
d_gene: TRBD1
j_gene: TRBJ2-7
v_gene: TRBV7-6
CDR3aa: CASSPARGEQYF
CDR3nt: TGTGCCAGCAGTCCCGCCAGGGGGGAGCAGTACTTC

abundance: .
d_gene: TRBD2
j_gene: TRBJ2-1
v_gene: TRBV19
CDR3aa: CASSIGTRGRNEQFF
CDR3nt: TGTGCCAGTAGTATAGGGACTAGGGGTCGAAATGAGCAGTTCTTC

abundance: .
d_gene: TRBD1
j_gene: TRBJ1-5
v_gene: TRBV29-1
CDR3aa: CSVASGQGQPQHF
CDR3nt: TGCAGCGTTGCATCGGGACAGGGTCAGCCCCAGCATTTT

abundance: .
d_gene: .
j_gene: TRBJ1-1
v_gene: TRBV29-1
CDR3aa: CSVGVVGGAWTEAFF
CDR3nt: TGCAGCGTTGGCGTCGTCGGGGGGGCATGGACTGAAGCTTTCTTT

abundance: .
d_gene: TRBD1
j_gene: TRBJ1-2
v_gene: TRBV18
CDR3aa: CASSPGSGTANYGYTF
CDR3nt: TGTGCCAGCTCACCAGGTTCCGGGACAGCCAACTATGGCTACACCTTC

abundance: few
d_gene: .
j_gene: TRBJ1-1
v_gene: TRBV4-1
CDR3aa: CASSQARDYYTEAFF
CDR3nt: TGCGCCAGCAGCCAAGCCCGGGACTACTACACTGAAGCTTTCTTT

abundance: few
d_gene: .
j_gene: TRBJ1-4
v_gene: TRBV2
CDR3aa: CASSGRLHEKLFF
CDR3nt: TGTGCCAGCAGTGGACGACTACATGAAAAACTGTTTTTT

abundance: .
d_gene: .
j_gene: TRBJ1-1
v_gene: TRBV6-5
CDR3aa: CASSMKPEDTEAFF
CDR3nt: TGTGCCAGCAGTATGAAACCGGAGGACACTGAAGCTTTCTTT

abundance: .
d_gene: .
j_gene: TRBJ1-1
v_gene: TRBV18
CDR3aa: CASSPWREGWTEAFF
CDR3nt: TGTGCCAGCTCACCATGGAGGGAGGGATGGACTGAAGCTTTCTTT

abundance: few
d_gene: .
j_gene: TRBJ2-3
v_gene: TRBV2
CDR3aa: CATTQGPITDTQYF
CDR3nt: TGTGCCACCACCCAGGGGCCTATCACAGATACGCAGTATTTT

abundance: .
d_gene: .
j_gene: TRBJ1-6
v_gene: TRBV27
CDR3aa: CASSLLDRPRVTLHF
CDR3nt: TGTGCCAGCAGTTTACTAGACAGGCCTCGGGTGACCCTCCACTTT

abundance: .
d_gene: .
j_gene: TRBJ2-1
v_gene: TRBV10-1
CDR3aa: CASSERFGRGTTLYNEQFF
CDR3nt: TGCGCCAGCAGTGAGAGATTTGGACGGGGGACCACTTTATACAATGAGCAGTTCTTC

abundance: .
d_gene: .
j_gene: TRBJ1-3
v_gene: TRBV19
CDR3aa: CASSTMDTELSGNTIYF
CDR3nt: TGTGCCAGTAGTACTATGGATACAGAGCTTTCTGGAAACACCATATATTTT

abundance: .
d_gene: TRBD2
j_gene: TRBJ2-1
v_gene: TRBV7-6
CDR3aa: CASSPRLAGGPSEQFF
CDR3nt: TGTGCCAGCAGCCCCCGACTAGCGGGGGGGCCAAGTGAGCAGTTCTTC